Sequencing of this TCR beta chain was carried out in a study of early T cells in non-severe SARS-CoV-2 infection (dated by TCRdb to about 2021). Background on the whole study: Bulk RNA from unsorted whole blood was used for TCR sequencing, so alpha and beta chains could not be paired. Study-level results and caveats: VDJdb matching was skewed toward anti-spike CD8 responses and likely underestimated virus-specific expansions by missing private and CD4 specificities.

In this sample, this clonotype turned up many times. This receptor's antigen is unknown. Base qualities are not provided; no much larger clone lies one nucleotide away. The study was a case-control design nested within a healthcare worker cohort in London, UK, with weekly nasopharyngeal swab PCR tests and blood sampling. Healthcare workers were enrolled in the week of the UK lockdown, from 23 to 31 March 2020, and were followed every week for up to about 16 weeks. The library was obtained by 5' RACE. Instrument used: NextSeq 500. Unique molecular identifiers were attached to individual cDNA molecules in the TCR library protocol so that sequencing error and PCR bias could be corrected. Both TCR alpha and beta chains were sequenced, and tight co-correlation was observed between alpha and beta sequence abundances in each sample. Per the authors' processing: Decombinator V4 was used to perform V gene, J gene and CDR3 annotation of TCR sequences. TCRs were defined as expanded if a significant change between any two time points was detected under a Poisson model with p below 0.0001. TCR abundances were normalised to the total number of TCRs sequenced per sample and expressed as counts per million. VDJdb, accessed 1 November 2021, was searched for CMV, EBV and SARS-CoV-2 annotated TCRs, with TCRs annotated for multiple antigens excluded. TCRdb cleaned the public reads at Q25 with fastp, built clones with MiXCR and kept in-frame beta chains. Merged by CDR3 protein, the rows form single entries marked with the most common genes and DNA. The V and J calls here are based on TCRdb, not the publication. The sample table lists 50,000 to 70,000 distinct CDR3 sequences, approximately 13% of them with a count of one. Clones ranked in the top ten supply around 1.4% of the sample.

Sequenced sample: whole blood. The receptor comes from an adult who was a healthcare worker with PCR-confirmed SARS-CoV-2 infection or an uninfected control (not recorded which).

The CDR3 has the sequence CSATEMNTEAFF. At the DNA level, the sequence is TGCAGTGCTACCGAGATGAACACTGAAGCTTTCTTT. This sequence uses TRBV20-1 and TRBJ1-1, with the D gene call left open. Per the germline V gene (reference sequence), DFQATT is the CDR1 and SNEGSKA is the CDR2. The CDR3, from cysteine to phenylalanine, totals 12 residues. Left in the record is the CDR3 DNA by itself, 36 bases read in frame from the first base. Trimming removed 4 bases from V and 0 bases from J, leaving 6 bases between the germline ends.